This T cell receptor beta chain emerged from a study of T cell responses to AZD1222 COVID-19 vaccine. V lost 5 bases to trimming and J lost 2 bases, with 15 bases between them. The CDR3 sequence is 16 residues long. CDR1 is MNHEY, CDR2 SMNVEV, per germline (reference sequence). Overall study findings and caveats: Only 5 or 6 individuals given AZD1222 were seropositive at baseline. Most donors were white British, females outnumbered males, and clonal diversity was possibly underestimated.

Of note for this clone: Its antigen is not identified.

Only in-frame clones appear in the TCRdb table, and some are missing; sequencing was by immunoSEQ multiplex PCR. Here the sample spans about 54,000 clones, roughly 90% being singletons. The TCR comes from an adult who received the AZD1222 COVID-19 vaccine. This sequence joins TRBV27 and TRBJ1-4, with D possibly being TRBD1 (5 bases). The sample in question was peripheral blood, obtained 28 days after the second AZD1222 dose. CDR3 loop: CASSRATGRTNEKLFF. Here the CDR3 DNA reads TGTGCCAGCAGTCGGGCTACGGGACGGACTAATGAAAAACTGTTTTTT.